Shown below are 27 T cell receptor beta chains from a single sample sequenced in a study of OX40 agonist ivuxolimab in advanced cancers. Measured with immunoSEQ multiplex PCR; TCRdb has only the in-frame clones, and not every one. Found here are under 75,000 clones, about 86% of them singletons; the top ten hold 0.6% to 0.8%. The input for sequencing was CD4+ or CD8+ T cells sorted from blood, taken in a trial of the OX40 agonist ivuxolimab. Every receptor here comes from an adult with an advanced solid tumor such as melanoma, head and neck, liver or kidney cancer.

For the CDR3, the DNA is TGTGCCAGCAGCTTGGGCAGTTTCTCCGGGGCGTCGAGGGAGCAGTTCTTC. Protein product: CASSLGSFSGASREQFF. The rearrangement links TRBV5-4 to TRBJ2-1, with D perhaps TRBD1 or TRBD2 (5 bases each). Trimming removed 0 bases from V and 10 bases from J, with 23 bases in between. The CDR3 consists of 17 residues. Germline V lookup: CDR1 SGHNT, CDR2 YYREEE (reference sequence).

CDR3 loop: CASSFLQRTSYEQYF. The DNA for the CDR3 is TGTGCCAGCAGCTTCCTACAGAGAACCTCCTACGAGCAGTACTTC. This chain links TRBV13 with TRBJ2-7; D unclear. This CDR3 is 15 amino acids long. Germline CDR1 PRHDT, CDR2 FYEKMQ (reference sequence). Trimming removed 3 bases from V and 0 bases from J, with 12 bases in between.

The J gene is TRBJ2-1, the V gene TRBV10-1; D is uncertain. Between the trimmed V and J ends, which lost 0 bases and 6 bases, there was a span of 15 bases. Germline CDR1 reads WNHNN; CDR2 reads SYGVQD (reference sequence). This CDR3 is 16 amino acids long. In DNA, the CDR3 is TGCGCCAGCAGTGAGTCTACTACCGGGTTTCTCAATGAGCAGTTCTTC. This encodes CASSESTTGFLNEQFF.

The chain employs TRBV7-9 and TRBJ2-3; no clear D. The CDR3 has 15 residues. V dropped 1 base and J dropped 4 bases, with 12 bases sitting between them. The germline V gene has CDR1 SEHNR and CDR2 FQNEAQ (reference sequence). Written as DNA, the CDR3 is TGTGCCAGCAGCTTAGGGGTTGGATCCTCAGATACGCAGTATTTT. It codes for CASSLGVGSSDTQYF.

V usage is TRBV30 and J usage is TRBJ2-3; D gene ambiguous. The V gene lost 0 bases and the J gene lost 4 bases, with 14 bases spanning the gap. Per germline, CDR1 GTSNPN and CDR2 SVGIG (reference sequence). This CDR3 is 15 amino acids long. DNA of the CDR3: TGTGCCTGGAGTGTATGGGGTGTGGTGGCAGATACGCAGTATTTT. Residues: CAWSVWGVVADTQYF.

The chain is built from TRBV14 and TRBJ2-1; 7 bases fit TRBD1. Germline V CDR1 and CDR2: SGHDN, FVKESK. The CDR3 contains 17 residues. J gave up 2 bases and V 0 bases, and 7 bases lay outside the gene matches. CDR3 region: CASSQERTGVPYNEQFF. The CDR3 region has the DNA TGTGCCAGCAGCCAAGAGCGCACAGGGGTCCCCTACAATGAGCAGTTCTTC. Full variable domain (rest looked up from reference TRBV14 and TRBJ2-1): EAGVTQFPSHSVIEKGQTVTLRCDPISGHDNLYWYRRVMGKEIKFLLHFVKESKQDESGMPNNRFLAERTGGTYSTLKVQPAELEDSGVYFCASSQERTGVPYNEQFFGPGTRLTVL.

In DNA, the CDR3 is TGTGCCAGCCGCGCGGGGGACAGGGGATTTAACACTGAAGCTTTCTTT. Its protein is CASRAGDRGFNTEAFF. V is TRBV7-9 and J is TRBJ1-1, with 10 bases matching TRBD1. J was trimmed by 2 bases and V by 8 bases; bases with no gene match: 11. CDR3 length: 16 amino acids. Germline lookup yields CDR1 SEHNR and CDR2 FQNEAQ (reference sequence).

The chain is built from TRBV15 and TRBJ2-3; unclear D gene. This CDR3 is 13 amino acids long. CDR1 and CDR2 (germline): LNHNV, YYDKDF (reference sequence). Trimming pared 2 bases from V and 4 bases from J, leaving 7 bases between. CDR3 DNA: TGTGCCACCAGCAGACCTCCCCCAGATACGCAGTATTTT. Its translation is CATSRPPPDTQYF.

J is TRBJ2-3 and V is TRBV10-3; possible D gene TRBD2, 6 bases. The V end was cut by 6 bases, the J end by 4 bases, with 11 bases between. This CDR3 comprises 13 residues. The V gene's germline CDR1 is ENHRY and CDR2 SYGVKD. The CDR3 sequence is CAISLGSSDTQYF. The CDR3 nucleotides are TGTGCCATCAGCCTCGGGAGTTCAGATACGCAGTATTTT.

The V call is TRBV18, the J call TRBJ1-5, with D unresolved. CDR1 is KGHSH and CDR2 is LQKENI in the germline V gene. The V end was cut by 10 bases, the J end by 4 bases, with 11 bases between. The CDR3 contains 12 residues. The CDR3, as DNA: TGTGCCACCTCGCCGACAAATCAGCCCCAGCATTTT. Protein: CATSPTNQPQHF.

This rearrangement joins TRBV13 to TRBJ2-5, with no clear D. The DNA matches TRBJ2-7 better at its end, which makes the J call doubtful. The CDR3 covers 11 residues. Germline V CDR1 and CDR2: PRHDT, FYEKMQ (reference sequence). The CDR3: CASSRLYEQYF. The CDR3 bases are TGTGCCAGCAGCCGCCTCTACGAGCAGTACTTC.

This clone has only one observation. V gene TRBV7-2 combines with J gene TRBJ1-1; TRBD1 aligns across 9 bases. This CDR3 has 13 amino acids. The V segment lost 5 bases and the J segment 3 bases; nucleotides outside the gene matches: 1. The germline V gene has CDR1 SGHTA and CDR2 FQGNSA. The CDR3: CASSRQGDTEAFF. The CDR3 coding sequence is TGTGCCAGCAGCAGACAGGGGGACACTGAAGCTTTCTTT.

V gene TRBV11-3 combines with J gene TRBJ2-2; 9 positions match TRBD2. The CDR3 covers 14 residues. J was trimmed by 6 bases and V by 2 bases; bases with no gene match: 1. Germline V gene sequence: CDR1 SGHNT, CDR2 YENEEA. The DNA for the CDR3 is TGTGCCAGCAGCTTACAGCGGGGGGCCGGGGAGCTGTTTTTT. Its protein is CASSLQRGAGELFF.

The rearrangement uses TRBV28 and TRBJ1-2; TRBD1 agrees at 10 bases. After removal of 6 bases from V and 1 base from J, the junction contained 2 bases not matched to a gene. Germline V gene lookup returns CDR1 MDHEN and CDR2 SYDVKM. The CDR3 sequence is 14 residues long. The CDR3 DNA reads as TGTGCCAGCAGAGGACAGGGGGGTAACTATGGCTACACCTTC. As protein: CASRGQGGNYGYTF.

CDR3 residues: CASSQGGTTNEKLFF. CDR3 DNA: TGTGCCAGCAGCCAGGGGGGGACCACTAATGAAAAACTGTTTTTT. The V gene is TRBV11-2, the J gene TRBJ1-4, with 7 bases that match TRBD1. CDR3 length equals 15 residues. Germline V CDR1 and CDR2: SGHAT, FQNNGV. J was trimmed by 2 bases and V by 5 bases; bases with no gene match: 5.

This clone has a handful of counts. The chain is built from TRBV11-2 and TRBJ2-3, with D possibly being TRBD1 or TRBD2 (5 bases each). The CDR3 totals 18 residues. Trimming shortened V by 1 base and J by 0 bases, and 17 bases separated the two germline ends. Per germline, CDR1 SGHAT and CDR2 FQNNGV. As DNA, the CDR3 is TGTGCCAGCAGCTTAGGGGACCTACCGGGAACTAGCACAGATACGCAGTATTTT. Protein sequence: CASSLGDLPGTSTDTQYF.

The rearrangement uses TRBV9 and TRBJ2-7, with TRBD2 matching 11 bases. J gave up 3 bases and V 0 bases, and 5 bases lay outside the gene matches. The CDR3 loop spans 16 amino acids. Germline V gene lookup returns CDR1 SGDLS and CDR2 YYNGEE. In DNA, the CDR3 is TGTGCCAGCAGCGTAGGGTTTAGCGGGAGGGTCTACGAGCAGTACTTC. This encodes CASSVGFSGRVYEQYF.

This chain links TRBV19 with TRBJ1-1; no firm D call. Germline V gene sequence: CDR1 LNHDA, CDR2 SQIVND (reference sequence). V was clipped by 3 bases and J by 3 bases, with 11 bases between them. The CDR3 is 14 residues long. The CDR3 protein is CASSIREEDTEAFF. The CDR3, as DNA: TGTGCCAGTAGTATTCGGGAGGAGGACACTGAAGCTTTCTTT.

This chain uses TRBV6-6 with TRBJ1-3, with 7 bases lining up with TRBD1. V was pared by 6 bases and J by 0 bases, with 8 bases of the junction left unmatched. The germline CDR1 and CDR2 sequences are MNHNY and SVGAGI (reference sequence). This CDR3 contains 16 residues. The CDR3: CASSLTGPSSGNTIYF. The CDR3 nucleotides are TGTGCCAGCAGCTTGACAGGGCCTAGCTCTGGAAACACCATATATTTT.

This chain connects TRBV28 to TRBJ2-7; D uncertain. Germline CDR1 reads MDHEN; CDR2 reads SYDVKM. V was trimmed by 4 bases and J by 4 bases, leaving 11 bases between them. The CDR3 length is 13 residues. DNA for the CDR3: TGTGCCAGCAGTTGGACCGGAGCTTACGAGCAGTACTTC. It is translated as CASSWTGAYEQYF.

The chain combines TRBV18 with TRBJ2-3; D perhaps matches TRBD2 (6 bases). The CDR3 contains 16 residues. V was pared by 2 bases and J by 0 bases, with 12 bases between. Germline-derived CDR1 and CDR2 are KGHSH and LQKENI. The CDR3, as DNA: TGTGCCAGCTCACCAGGGACTGGCTGGAGCACAGATACGCAGTATTTT. Translation gives CASSPGTGWSTDTQYF.

The table lists this clone with a few counts. The identical CDR3 is also encoded by other nucleotide sequences in the sample. The chain combines TRBV7-2 with TRBJ2-5; 8 bases fit TRBD2. Germline CDR1 is SGHTA and CDR2 is FQGNSA. With V trimmed by 4 bases and J by 1 base, 2 bases remained unmatched. This CDR3 region has 14 residues. CDR3 sequence (DNA): TGTGCCAGCAGCTCCGGGGGGGCCCAAGAGACCCAGTACTTC. Its protein product is CASSSGGAQETQYF.

This rearrangement joins TRBV5-5 to TRBJ1-4; tentative D call: TRBD1 (5 bases). Germline V gives CDR1 SGHKS, CDR2 YYEKEE (reference sequence). This CDR3 has 15 amino acids. The ends were cut back, 4 bases at V and 8 bases at J, with 18 bases in the middle. The CDR3 DNA reads as TGTGCCAGCAGCCCACAACGGGGGACGCGGGAAAAACTGTTTTTT. Translated, it gives CASSPQRGTREKLFF.

The chain couples TRBV7-2 to TRBJ2-5; TRBD2 matches at 13 bases. Germline-derived CDR1 and CDR2 are SGHTA and FQGNSA. With 6 bases clipped from V and 7 bases from J, the junction kept 2 bases outside the gene matches. CDR3 size: 13 residues. CDR3: CASRRTSGRTQYF. The CDR3 DNA follows: TGTGCCAGCAGAAGGACTAGCGGGAGGACCCAGTACTTC.

The rearrangement links TRBV7-2 to TRBJ1-3; D is ambiguous. The CDR3 has 12 residues. Germline V gene sequence: CDR1 SGHTA, CDR2 FQGNSA. V was pared by 6 bases and J by 0 bases, with 3 bases between. CDR3 sequence: CASRTSGNTIYF. The CDR3 nucleotides are TGTGCCAGCAGAACCTCTGGAAACACCATATATTTT.

Only a few counts were recorded for this clone. The chain is built from TRBV18 and TRBJ2-1; no firm D call. Trimming removed 2 bases at V and 5 bases at J, with 13 bases between. The CDR3 runs to 15 residues. The germline CDR1 and CDR2 sequences are KGHSH and LQKENI. The CDR3, as DNA: TGTGCCAGCTCACCAGGGGTAAGAGGAAACAATGAGCAGTTCTTC. Translated, it gives CASSPGVRGNNEQFF.

The genes are TRBV2 and TRBJ1-2, with a weak D call TRBD1 (5 bases). There are 12 residues in the CDR3. Trimming pared 7 bases from V and 5 bases from J, leaving 11 bases between. Germline V gene data show CDR1 as SNHLY and CDR2 as FYNNEI. CDR3 in amino acids: CASTLSGYGYTF. CDR3 in DNA: TGTGCCAGCACCTTGTCAGGGTATGGCTACACCTTC.